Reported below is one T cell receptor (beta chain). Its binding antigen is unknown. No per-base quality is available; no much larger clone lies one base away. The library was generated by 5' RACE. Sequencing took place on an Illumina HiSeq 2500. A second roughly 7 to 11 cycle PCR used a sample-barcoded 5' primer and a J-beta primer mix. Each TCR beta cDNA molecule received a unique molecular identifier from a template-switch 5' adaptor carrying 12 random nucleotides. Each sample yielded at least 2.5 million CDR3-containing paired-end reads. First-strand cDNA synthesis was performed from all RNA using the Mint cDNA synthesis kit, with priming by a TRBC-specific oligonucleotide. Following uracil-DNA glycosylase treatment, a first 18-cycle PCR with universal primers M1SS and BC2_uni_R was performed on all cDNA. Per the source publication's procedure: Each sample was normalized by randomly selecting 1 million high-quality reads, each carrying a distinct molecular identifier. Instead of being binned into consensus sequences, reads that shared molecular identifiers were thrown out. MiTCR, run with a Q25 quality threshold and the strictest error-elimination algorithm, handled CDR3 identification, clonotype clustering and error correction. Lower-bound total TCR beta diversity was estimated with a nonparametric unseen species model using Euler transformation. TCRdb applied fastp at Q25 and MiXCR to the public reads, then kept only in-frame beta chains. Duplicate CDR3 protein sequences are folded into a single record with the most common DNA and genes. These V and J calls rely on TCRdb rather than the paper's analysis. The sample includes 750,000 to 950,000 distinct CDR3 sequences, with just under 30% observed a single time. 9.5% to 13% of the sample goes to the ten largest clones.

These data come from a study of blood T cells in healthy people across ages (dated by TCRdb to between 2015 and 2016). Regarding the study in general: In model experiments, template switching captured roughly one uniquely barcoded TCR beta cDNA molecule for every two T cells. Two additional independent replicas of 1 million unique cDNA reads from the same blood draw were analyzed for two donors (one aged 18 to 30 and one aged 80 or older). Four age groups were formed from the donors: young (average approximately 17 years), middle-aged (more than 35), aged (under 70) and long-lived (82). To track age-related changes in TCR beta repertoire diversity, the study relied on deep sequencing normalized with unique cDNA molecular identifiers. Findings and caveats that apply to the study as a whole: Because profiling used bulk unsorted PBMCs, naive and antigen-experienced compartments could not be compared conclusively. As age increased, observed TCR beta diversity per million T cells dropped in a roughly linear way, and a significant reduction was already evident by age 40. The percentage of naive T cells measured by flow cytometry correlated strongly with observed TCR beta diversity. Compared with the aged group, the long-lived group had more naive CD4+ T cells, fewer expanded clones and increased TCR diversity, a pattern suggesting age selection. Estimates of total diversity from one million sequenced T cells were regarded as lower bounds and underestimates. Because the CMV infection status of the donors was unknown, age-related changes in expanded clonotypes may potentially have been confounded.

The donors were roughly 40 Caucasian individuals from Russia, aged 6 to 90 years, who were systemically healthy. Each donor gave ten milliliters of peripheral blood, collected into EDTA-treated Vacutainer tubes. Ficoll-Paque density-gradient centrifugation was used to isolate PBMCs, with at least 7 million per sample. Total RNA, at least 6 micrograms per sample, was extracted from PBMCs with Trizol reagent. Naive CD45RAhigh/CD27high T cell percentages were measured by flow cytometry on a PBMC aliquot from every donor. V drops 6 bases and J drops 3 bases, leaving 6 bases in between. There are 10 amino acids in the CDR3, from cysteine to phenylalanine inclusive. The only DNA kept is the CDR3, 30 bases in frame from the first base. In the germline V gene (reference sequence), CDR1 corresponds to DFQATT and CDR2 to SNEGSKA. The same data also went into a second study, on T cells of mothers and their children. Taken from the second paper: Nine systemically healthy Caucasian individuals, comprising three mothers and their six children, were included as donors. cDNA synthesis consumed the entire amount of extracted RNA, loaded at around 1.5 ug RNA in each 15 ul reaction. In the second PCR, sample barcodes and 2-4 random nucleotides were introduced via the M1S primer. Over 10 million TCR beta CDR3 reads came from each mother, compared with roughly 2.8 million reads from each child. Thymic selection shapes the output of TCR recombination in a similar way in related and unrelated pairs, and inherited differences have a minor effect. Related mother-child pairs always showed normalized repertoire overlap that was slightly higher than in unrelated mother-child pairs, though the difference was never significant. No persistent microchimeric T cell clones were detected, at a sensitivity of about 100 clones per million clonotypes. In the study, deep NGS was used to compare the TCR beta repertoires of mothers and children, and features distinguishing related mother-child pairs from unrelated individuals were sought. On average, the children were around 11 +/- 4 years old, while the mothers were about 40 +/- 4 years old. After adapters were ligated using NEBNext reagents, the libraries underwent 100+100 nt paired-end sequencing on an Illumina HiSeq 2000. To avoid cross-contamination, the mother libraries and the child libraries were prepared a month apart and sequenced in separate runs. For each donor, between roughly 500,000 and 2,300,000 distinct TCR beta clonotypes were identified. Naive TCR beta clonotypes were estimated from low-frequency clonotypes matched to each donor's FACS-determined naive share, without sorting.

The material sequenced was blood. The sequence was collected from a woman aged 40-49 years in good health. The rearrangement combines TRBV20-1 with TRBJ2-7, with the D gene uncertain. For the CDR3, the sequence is CSADNYEQYF. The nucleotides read TGCAGTGCCGACAACTACGAGCAGTACTTC.